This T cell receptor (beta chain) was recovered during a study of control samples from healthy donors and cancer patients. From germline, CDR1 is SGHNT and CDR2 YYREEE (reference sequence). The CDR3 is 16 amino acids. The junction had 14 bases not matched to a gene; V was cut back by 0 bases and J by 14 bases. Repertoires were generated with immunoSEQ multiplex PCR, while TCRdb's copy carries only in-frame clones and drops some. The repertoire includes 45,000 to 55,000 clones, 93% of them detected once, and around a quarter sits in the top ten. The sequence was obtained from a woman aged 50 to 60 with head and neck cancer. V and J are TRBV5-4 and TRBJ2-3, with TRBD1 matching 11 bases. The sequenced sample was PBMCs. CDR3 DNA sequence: TGTGCCAGCAGCTTGGAAGGGACAGGGGGAGACACTAGGCTGTATTTT. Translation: CASSLEGTGGDTRLYF.